Detailed here is one T cell receptor beta chain. Trimming took 5 bases from V and 2 from J, leaving 11 bases between them. CDR1 is SGDLS, CDR2 YYNGEE, per germline. The CDR3 has 14 amino acids. The data belong to a study of CD8 T cells in Susac syndrome. With random hexamers, 0.5 to 1 ug RNA was reverse transcribed. Across 54 Vbeta and 13 Jbeta, TCR beta CDR3 was amplified with immunoSEQ multiplex PCR. TCRdb reprocessed the immunoSEQ multiplex PCR reads with MiXCR, giving one entry per CDR3 protein. The sample carries around 200,000 distinct CDR3 sequences, 85% to 95% recorded once. The healthy controls were matched to patients by age and sex.

What was sequenced was CD4+ T cells from PBMCs. The receptor was isolated from a human donor in good health. The chain recombines TRBV9 with TRBJ1-3; D perhaps matches TRBD1 (6 bases). CDR3 coding DNA: TGTGCCAGCAGTGAGGGGGTTGCTGGAAACACCATATATTTT. This sequence encodes CASSEGVAGNTIYF.